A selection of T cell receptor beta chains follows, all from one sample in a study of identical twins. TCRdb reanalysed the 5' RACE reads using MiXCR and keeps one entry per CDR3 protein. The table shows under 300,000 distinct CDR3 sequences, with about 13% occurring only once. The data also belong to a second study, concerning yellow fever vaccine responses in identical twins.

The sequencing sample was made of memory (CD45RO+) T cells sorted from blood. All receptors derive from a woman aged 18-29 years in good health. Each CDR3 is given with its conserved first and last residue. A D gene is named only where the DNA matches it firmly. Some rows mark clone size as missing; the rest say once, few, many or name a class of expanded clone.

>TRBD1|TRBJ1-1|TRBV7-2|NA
TGTGCCAGCAGCCGTCTGGCAGGGGGCGGAGCTTTCTTT
CASSRLAGGGAFF
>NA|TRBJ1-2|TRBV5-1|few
TGCGCCAGCAGCGTCGATGGGACAACTAACTATGGCTACACCTTC
CASSVDGTTNYGYTF
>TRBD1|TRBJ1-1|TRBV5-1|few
TGCGCCAGCGTTTCTAACGGTCAGGGGGTGACTGAAGCTTTCTTT
CASVSNGQGVTEAFF
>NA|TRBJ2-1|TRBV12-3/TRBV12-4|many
TGTGCCAGCAGTTCCGGGGACAATGAGCAGTTCTTC
CASSSGDNEQFF
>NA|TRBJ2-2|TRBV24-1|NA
TGTGCCACCATGCCACACAAGGCGACCGAGACCGGGGAGCTGTTTTTT
CATMPHKATETGELFF
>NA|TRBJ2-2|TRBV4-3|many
TGCGCCAGCAGCCCCCAGGAAACCGGGGAGCTGTTTTTT
CASSPQETGELFF
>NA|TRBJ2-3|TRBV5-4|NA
TGTGCCAGCAGCTTGGTGTTCGTCAAGGATACGCAGTATTTT
CASSLVFVKDTQYF
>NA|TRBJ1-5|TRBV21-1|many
TGTGCCAGCAGCAAAGACGACAGGGGCAATCAGCCCCAGCATTTT
CASSKDDRGNQPQHF
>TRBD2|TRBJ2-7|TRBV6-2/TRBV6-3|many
TGTGCCAGCAGTTACCAGGTAGCGGGAGCATTCGAGCAGTACTTC
CASSYQVAGAFEQYF
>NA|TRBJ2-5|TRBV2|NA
TGTGCCAGCCGGGCAGGAGAGACCCAGTACTTC
CASRAGETQYF
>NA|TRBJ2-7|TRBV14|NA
TGTGCCAGCAGCCACCGAACAGGTAGAGGGCGCGAGCAGTACTTC
CASSHRTGRGREQYF
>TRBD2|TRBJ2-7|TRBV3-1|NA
TGTGCCAGCGGCGCAGGGAGGGAGCAGTGCTTC
CASGAGREQCF
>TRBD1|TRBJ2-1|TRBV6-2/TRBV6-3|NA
TGTGCCAGCAGTCCGCCAGACAGGGGGCGCGGAAATGAGCAGTTCTTC
CASSPPDRGRGNEQFF
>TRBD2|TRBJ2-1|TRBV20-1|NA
TGCAGTGGCGGGAGCAATGAGCAGTTCTTC
CSGGSNEQFF
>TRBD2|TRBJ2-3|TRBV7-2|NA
TGTGCCAGCAGCTTAGATGTAGCGGGAGGGGGAGATACGCAGTATTTT
CASSLDVAGGGDTQYF
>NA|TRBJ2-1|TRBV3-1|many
TGTGCCAGCAGCACCCTCCAGAGCAATGAGCAGTTCTTC
CASSTLQSNEQFF
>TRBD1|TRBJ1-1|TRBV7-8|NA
TGTGCCAGCAGCCGTTGGGGAACGACAGGGCCGAACACTGAAGCTTTCTTT
CASSRWGTTGPNTEAFF
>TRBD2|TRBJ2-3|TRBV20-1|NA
TGCAGTGCTAGACCCAGGACTAGCTATTTTTCCACAGATACGCAGTATTTT
CSARPRTSYFSTDTQYF
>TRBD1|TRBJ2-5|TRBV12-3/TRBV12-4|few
TGTGCCAGCAGTTTCGGACAGGGTGCAGAGACCCAGTACTTC
CASSFGQGAETQYF
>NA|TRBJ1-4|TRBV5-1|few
TGCGCCAGCAGCGTTAGGCCGGGGGATGAAAAACTGTTTTTT
CASSVRPGDEKLFF
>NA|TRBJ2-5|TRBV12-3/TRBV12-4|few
TGTGCCAGCAAGGAGGGGGGCTTACAAGAGACCCAGTACTTC
CASKEGGLQETQYF
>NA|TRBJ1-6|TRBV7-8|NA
TGTGCCAGCAGCTTCAGGACAGAGATCGCTTCACCCCTACACTTT
CASSFRTEIASPLHF
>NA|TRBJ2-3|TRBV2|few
TGTGCCAGCAAGTCCAGGGGCGATACGCAGTATTTT
CASKSRGDTQYF
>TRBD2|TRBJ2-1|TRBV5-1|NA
TGCGCCAGCAGCCGAATTGGAGCGGGGGGGCCTGGCAATGAGCAGTTCTTC
CASSRIGAGGPGNEQFF
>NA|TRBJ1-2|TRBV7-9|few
TGTGCCAGCAGCTTAGGGCAGTCCGTTGGCTACACCTTC
CASSLGQSVGYTF
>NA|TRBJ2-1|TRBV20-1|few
TGCAGTGCTAGAGATAAAAGGGAGGCCCCTAATAGGGTCAATGAGCAGTTCTTC
CSARDKREAPNRVNEQFF
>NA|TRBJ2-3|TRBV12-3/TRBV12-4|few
TGTGCCACCCGGAGAAGCACAGATACGCAGTATTTT
CATRRSTDTQYF
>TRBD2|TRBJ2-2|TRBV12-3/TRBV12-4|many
TGTGCCTACAGCGGGGAAAAGGCCGGGGAGCTGTTTTTT
CAYSGEKAGELFF
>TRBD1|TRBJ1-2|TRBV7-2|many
TGTGCCAGCAGCTTAAGGGACAGCGGGGGAGAAGGCTACACCTTC
CASSLRDSGGEGYTF
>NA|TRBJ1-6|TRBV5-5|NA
TGTGCCAGCAGCTTGGTTCCCACCGGGACGGAGAATTCACCCCTCCACTTT
CASSLVPTGTENSPLHF